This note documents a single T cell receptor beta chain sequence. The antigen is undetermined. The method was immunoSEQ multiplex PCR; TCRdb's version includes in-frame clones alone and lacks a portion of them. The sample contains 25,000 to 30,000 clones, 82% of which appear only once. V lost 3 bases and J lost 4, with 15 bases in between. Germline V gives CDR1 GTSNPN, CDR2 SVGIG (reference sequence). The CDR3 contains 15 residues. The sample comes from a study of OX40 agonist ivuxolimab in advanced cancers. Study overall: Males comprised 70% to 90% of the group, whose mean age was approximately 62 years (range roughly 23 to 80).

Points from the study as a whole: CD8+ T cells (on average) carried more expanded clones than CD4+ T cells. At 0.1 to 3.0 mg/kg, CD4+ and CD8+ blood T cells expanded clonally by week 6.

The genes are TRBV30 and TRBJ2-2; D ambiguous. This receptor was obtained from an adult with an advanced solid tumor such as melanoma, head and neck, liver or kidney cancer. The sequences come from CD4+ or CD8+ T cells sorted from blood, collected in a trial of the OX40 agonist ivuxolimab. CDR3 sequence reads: CAWSWGSPSTGELFF. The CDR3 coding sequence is TGTGCCTGGAGCTGGGGTAGCCCGAGCACCGGGGAGCTGTTTTTT. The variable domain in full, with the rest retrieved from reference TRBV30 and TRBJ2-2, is SQTIHQWPATLVQPVGSPLSLECTVEGTSNPNLYWYRQAAGRGLQLLFYSVGIGQISSEVPQNLSASRPQDRQFILSSKKLLLSDSGFYLCAWSWGSPSTGELFFGEGSRLTVL.